This T cell receptor (beta chain) was sequenced during a study of cytomegalovirus exposure and HLA in healthy donors. Researchers ran the PCR with 60 Vbeta and 13 Jbeta primers. Profiled with immunoSEQ multiplex PCR; TCRdb holds only in-frame clones, not every one. Found here are some 150,000 clones, 70% to 90% of them singletons; the top ten hold about 0.9%. Germline V gene sequence: CDR1 SGHNT, CDR2 YYREEE (reference sequence). V lost 4 bases and J lost 0, with 14 bases in between. This CDR3 is 15 amino acids long. What was sequenced was PBMCs. This clonotype was obtained from a woman aged 25 to 39 in good health and CMV-seronegative. V usage is TRBV5-4 and J usage is TRBJ2-7; tentative D call: TRBD1 (6 bases). DNA for the CDR3: TGTGCCAGCAGCCGTACAGGGCGGAACTCCTACGAGCAGTACTTC. It codes for CASSRTGRNSYEQYF.